A single sample is the source of the 32 T cell receptor beta chains below, sequenced in a study of T-cell memory formation after mild COVID-19. MiXCR was run by TCRdb on the 5' RACE reads, yielding one entry per CDR3 protein. The sample lists about 120,000 distinct CDR3 sequences, approximately 22% occurring once. Sequencing was carried out using PBMCs or a T cell subset sorted from them (not recorded which). The receptors stem from a man aged 18 to 35 who had mild COVID-19 (a few samples of this study predate the infection). Cell type and time point are not known.

This chain uses TRBV4-1 with TRBJ2-3, with TRBD1 identical over 7 bases. Trimming removed 4 bases from V and 6 bases from J; junction bases left unmatched: 4. The V gene's germline CDR1 is MGHRA and CDR2 YSYEKL. The CDR3 consists of 13 residues. CDR3 region: CASSRQGTDTQYF. CDR3 DNA sequence: TGCGCCAGCAGCCGACAGGGAACGGATACGCAGTATTTT.

The rearrangement links TRBV9 to TRBJ2-1; 9 bases align to TRBD2. Germline values: CDR1 SGDLS, CDR2 YYNGEE. Trimming cost V 5 bases and J 2 bases; bases outside gene matches: 8. This CDR3 has 16 residues. The CDR3 here is CASSSMASGAYNEQFF. CDR3 bases: TGTGCCAGCAGTTCGATGGCTAGCGGGGCCTACAATGAGCAGTTCTTC.

This clonotype was seen many times. The rearrangement links TRBV29-1 to TRBJ1-1; D call uncertain. The CDR3 loop spans 11 amino acids. V dropped 4 bases and J dropped 11 bases, with 14 bases sitting between them. Looked up from germline, CDR1 is SQVTM and CDR2 is ANQGSEA. The CDR3 here is CSVVVLGRAFF. CDR3 nucleotides: TGCAGCGTTGTCGTACTCGGACGGGCTTTCTTT.

The chain carries TRBV5-1 and TRBJ2-1, with 7 bases that match TRBD2. V shed 0 bases and J 3 bases; nucleotides not matched to a gene: 6. CDR1 is SGHRS, CDR2 YFSETQ, per germline. CDR3 length: 16 amino acids. The CDR3 region is CASSLEVGGSYNEQFF. CDR3 in DNA: TGCGCCAGCAGCTTGGAAGTGGGAGGGAGCTACAATGAGCAGTTCTTC.

The DNA of the CDR3 is TGTGCCAGTAGGCCGACAGGGGCTACCTATGGCTACACCTTC. Its translation: CASRPTGATYGYTF. The V call is TRBV19, the J call TRBJ1-2; 8 nucleotides align to TRBD1. V was pared by 6 bases and J by 4 bases, with 7 bases of the junction left unmatched. Germline CDR1 LNHDA, CDR2 SQIVND (reference sequence). This CDR3 contains 14 residues.

This clonotype has ten or more counts. The chain has TRBV12-5 and TRBJ2-3; no clear D gene. V was clipped by 6 bases and J by 2 bases, with 3 bases between them. Germline loops: CDR1 LGHNT, CDR2 FRNRAP. The CDR3 contains 11 residues. The chain's CDR3 is CASGFTDTQYF. As DNA, the CDR3 is TGTGCTAGTGGCTTCACAGATACGCAGTATTTT.

This clonotype occurred a few times. The V and J genes are TRBV5-5 and TRBJ1-5; D not certain. The CDR3 covers 14 residues. CDR1 is SGHKS and CDR2 is YYEKEE in the germline V gene (reference sequence). The V end was cut by 4 bases, the J end by 6 bases, with 14 bases between. CDR3 residues: CASSQSGPSQPQHF. CDR3 sequence (DNA): TGTGCCAGCAGCCAATCCGGGCCGAGTCAGCCCCAGCATTTT.

There are a few counts of this clonotype. The V call is TRBV5-1, the J call TRBJ1-4; D remains unclear. The CDR3 spans 14 residues. Per the germline V gene, CDR1 is SGHRS and CDR2 is YFSETQ. Trimming left V 3 bases short and J 7 bases short, with 13 bases between. The CDR3 coding sequence is TGCGCCAGCAGCTCAGCCGGCGGGGTTGAAAAACTGTTTTTT. Translating it yields CASSSAGGVEKLFF.

This clonotype was found a few times. V is TRBV5-5 and J is TRBJ1-6; TRBD1 might be the D (6 bases). This CDR3 spans 16 amino acids. V gave up 6 bases and J gave up 5 bases, with 18 bases separating them. Germline loops: CDR1 SGHKS, CDR2 YYEKEE (reference sequence). The CDR3 coding sequence is TGTGCCAGCAAAGTCCGTATGGGACAAAATAATTCACCCCTCCACTTT. It codes for CASKVRMGQNNSPLHF.

This clonotype showed up many times. The gene calls are TRBV7-9 and TRBJ2-7; D is unresolved. Germline V lookup: CDR1 SEHNR, CDR2 FQNEAQ (reference sequence). The CDR3 is made up of 14 amino acids. The V end lost 1 base, the J end lost 3 bases, and 10 bases lay between the germline ends. CDR3 sequence reads: CASSLGVRNYEQYF. In DNA form, the CDR3 reads TGTGCCAGCAGCTTAGGCGTCAGGAACTACGAGCAGTACTTC.

The V and J genes are TRBV7-3 and TRBJ2-5; no reliable D call. This CDR3 contains 16 residues. Trimming took off 2 bases at V and 5 bases at J, with 18 bases between the two ends. CDR1 and CDR2 from the germline V gene are SGHTA and FQGTGA. Here the CDR3 reads CASSLASRPSGETQYF. In DNA, the CDR3 is TGTGCCAGCAGCTTAGCCAGCAGGCCTTCGGGCGAGACCCAGTACTTC. Complete variable domain (other parts from reference TRBV7-3 and TRBJ2-5): GAGVSQTPSNKVTEKGKYVELRCDPISGHTALYWYRQSLGQGPEFLIYFQGTGAADDSGLPNDRFFAVRPEGSVSTLKIQRTERGDSAVYLCASSLASRPSGETQYFGPGTRLLVL.

The chain links TRBV7-9 to TRBJ1-1; a weak D match, TRBD1 (6 bases). V lost 0 bases to trimming and J lost 4 bases, with 12 bases between them. Germline V lookup: CDR1 SEHNR, CDR2 FQNEAQ (reference sequence). The CDR3 loop spans 15 amino acids. The CDR3 nucleotides are TGTGCCAGCAGCTTAGCCCCAGGGGATAGCACTGAAGCTTTCTTT. It is translated as CASSLAPGDSTEAFF.

This clonotype has just a few counts. CDR3 DNA: TGTGCCAGCAGCTTGGGACAGGGGTATACGGGCTACACCTTC. Translated, it gives CASSLGQGYTGYTF. This chain links TRBV5-4 with TRBJ1-2; 8 nucleotides agree with TRBD1. V shed 0 bases, J shed 8 bases, and the junction held 6 bases outside the gene matches. Germline CDR1 is SGHNT and CDR2 is YYREEE (reference sequence). The length of the CDR3 is 14 residues.

The V gene is TRBV29-1, the J gene TRBJ1-1; TRBD1 is a possible D gene (6 bases). Germline CDR1 is SQVTM and CDR2 is ANQGSEA. V shed 4 bases and J shed 8 bases, with 8 bases lying between them. The CDR3 is 10 residues long. This CDR3 is CSVGGHEAFF. The CDR3 DNA sequence: TGCAGCGTTGGGGGACACGAAGCTTTCTTT.

This clonotype was seen a few times. This chain uses TRBV6-2 or TRBV6-3 with TRBJ2-1; D gene ambiguous. With 6 bases removed from V and 5 bases from J, the gap between germline ends came to 11 bases. Germline CDR1 is MNHEY and CDR2 is SVGEGT. The CDR3 is 13 amino acids. The CDR3 reads CASRRTGDNEQFF. The CDR3 DNA follows: TGTGCCAGCAGACGGACGGGCGACAATGAGCAGTTCTTC.

The rearrangement uses TRBV12-3 or TRBV12-4 and TRBJ1-2, with no clear D. The CDR3 has 12 amino acids. The germline V and J ends were trimmed by 1 base and 8 bases, with 8 bases remaining between them. This CDR3 reads CASSLGGSGYTF. The CDR3 coding sequence is TGTGCCAGCAGTTTAGGAGGGTCCGGCTACACCTTC.

A few counts support this clonotype. The J gene is TRBJ1-1, the V gene TRBV7-2, with unresolved D. The CDR3 consists of 12 residues. Trimming cost V 10 bases and J 2 bases, with 11 bases left between them. Germline loops: CDR1 SGHTA, CDR2 FQGNSA. The CDR3 here is CANLPSNTEAFF. The CDR3 DNA follows: TGTGCCAACTTACCGAGCAACACTGAAGCTTTCTTT.

This clonotype has a handful of counts. This chain connects TRBV12-3 or TRBV12-4 to TRBJ1-1, with D perhaps matching TRBD1 (6 bases). Trimming pared 5 bases from V and 1 base from J, leaving 8 bases between. The length of the CDR3 is 13 residues. CDR3 residues: CASSTRGNTEAFF. The CDR3 nucleotides are TGTGCCAGCAGTACCAGGGGGAACACTGAAGCTTTCTTT.

This clonotype was counted at least ten times. The genes are TRBV11-2 and TRBJ2-5; D could derive from TRBD1 or TRBD2 (5 bases each). The V end was cut by 3 bases, the J end by 3 bases, with 20 bases between. The CDR3 has 17 amino acids. The germline CDR1 and CDR2 sequences are SGHAT and FQNNGV. The CDR3 coding sequence is TGTGCCAGCAGCTTGGGGCAGGTGGAGGTCGGGGAAGAGACCCAGTACTTC. Translating gives CASSLGQVEVGEETQYF.

The chain uses TRBV13 and TRBJ2-7; a weak D match, TRBD1 (5 bases). V was shortened by 5 bases and J by 1 base, with 18 bases between the two germline ends. Germline assignment: CDR1 PRHDT and CDR2 FYEKMQ (reference sequence). The CDR3 sequence is 16 residues long. The CDR3 DNA follows: TGTGCCAGCAGCCGAATACTGGGGCAGAAGTCCTACGAGCAGTACTTC. Amino acids: CASSRILGQKSYEQYF.

This clonotype was observed a handful of times. The chain links TRBV4-3 to TRBJ2-3, with 13 bases fitting TRBD2. Trimming took 1 base from V and 2 from J; bases not matched to a gene: 3. Germline V gene lookup returns CDR1 LGHNA and CDR2 YSLEER. This CDR3 has 17 residues. The CDR3 sequence is CASSQGTSGGATDTQYF. The CDR3 region has the DNA TGCGCCAGCAGCCAAGGAACTAGCGGGGGGGCCACAGATACGCAGTATTTT.

This clonotype has just one count. The chain combines TRBV4-3 with TRBJ2-6, with D hard to call. Trimming cost V 4 bases and J 0 bases, with 13 bases left between them. This CDR3 spans 17 amino acids. Looked up from germline, CDR1 is LGHNA and CDR2 is YSLEER. The CDR3 DNA reads as TGCGCCAGCAGCCCCCGTTTGCTAGACTCTGGGGCCAACGTCCTGACTTTC. Translating gives CASSPRLLDSGANVLTF.

This chain uses TRBV6-1 with TRBJ2-6; D is perhaps TRBD2 (6 bases). Germline V gene lookup returns CDR1 MNHNS and CDR2 SASEGT. Trimming removed 4 bases at V and 2 bases at J, with 6 bases between. The CDR3 length is 14 residues. The CDR3 DNA is TGTGCCAGCAGTGGACTAGCTGGGGCCAACGTCCTGACTTTC. This encodes CASSGLAGANVLTF.

This clonotype was picked up a small number of times. V and J are TRBV5-6 and TRBJ2-1; 8 bases align to TRBD1. V gave up 2 bases and J gave up 3 bases; unmatched junction bases: 4. This CDR3 has 15 amino acids. The germline V gene encodes CDR1 SGHDT and CDR2 YYEEEE. The CDR3 reads CASSFRDRSYNEQFF. CDR3 sequence (DNA): TGTGCCAGCAGCTTCCGGGACAGGAGCTACAATGAGCAGTTCTTC. Using reference TRBV5-6 and TRBJ2-1 for the parts outside the CDR3, the full variable domain is DAGVTQSPTHLIKTRGQQVTLRCSPKSGHDTVSWYQQALGQGPQFIFQYYEEEERQRGNFPDRFSGHQFPNYSSELNVNALLLGDSALYLCASSFRDRSYNEQFFGPGTRLTVL.

In its sample, this clonotype was seen a few times. This chain links TRBV18 with TRBJ2-7; possibly TRBD1 for D (5 bases). This CDR3 is built from 15 residues. Trimming took off 0 bases at V and 4 bases at J, with 13 bases between the two ends. Germline lookup yields CDR1 KGHSH and CDR2 LQKENI. The DNA of the CDR3 is TGTGCCAGCTCACCACCGCCAGGGCGACCTTACGAGCAGTACGTC. This translates into CASSPPPGRPYEQYV.

A single count supports this clonotype. CDR3 protein: CASGLGGPQETQYF. DNA of the CDR3: TGTGCCAGCGGGTTGGGGGGGCCCCAAGAGACCCAGTACTTC. V is TRBV2 and J is TRBJ2-5, with D maybe TRBD2 (7 bases). The CDR3 covers 14 residues. The V gene's germline CDR1 is SNHLY and CDR2 FYNNEI. V shed 8 bases and J shed 1 base, with 14 bases lying between them. Variable domain in full (rest from reference TRBV2 and TRBJ2-5): EPEVTQTPSHQVTQMGQEVILRCVPISNHLYFYWYRQILGQKVEFLVSFYNNEISEKSEIFDDQFSVERPDGSNFTLKIRSTKLEDSAMYFCASGLGGPQETQYFGPGTRLLVL.

This clonotype was detected a few times. This sequence joins TRBV9 and TRBJ2-1; D not resolved. CDR1 is SGDLS and CDR2 is YYNGEE in the germline V gene. The CDR3 contains 15 residues. The germline V and J ends were trimmed by 0 bases and 0 bases, with 7 bases remaining between them. The CDR3 DNA sequence: TGTGCCAGCAGCGTAGTAGGTGTCTCCTACAATGAGCAGTTCTTC. Protein sequence: CASSVVGVSYNEQFF. Combining the CDR3 with reference TRBV9 and TRBJ2-1 gives the whole variable domain DSGVTQTPKHLITATGQRVTLRCSPRSGDLSVYWYQQSLDQGLQFLIQYYNGEERAKGNILERFSAQQFPDLHSELNLSSLELGDSALYFCASSVVGVSYNEQFFGPGTRLTVL.

V gene TRBV7-8 combines with J gene TRBJ2-3; a possible D gene is TRBD2 (6 bases). The V end was cut by 7 bases, the J end by 1 base, with 12 bases between. This CDR3 has 14 residues. Germline CDR1 is SGHVS and CDR2 is FQNEAQ. The CDR3 loop reads CASNLGGGTDTQYF. DNA of the CDR3: TGTGCCAGCAATCTCGGAGGGGGCACAGATACGCAGTATTTT.

V usage is TRBV11-2 and J usage is TRBJ2-3; 7 nucleotides match TRBD2. CDR3 size: 16 residues. With V trimmed by 4 bases and J by 2 bases, 9 bases remained unmatched. CDR1 is SGHAT and CDR2 is FQNNGV in the germline V gene. The CDR3 region has the DNA TGTGCCAGCAGCTCGACCACGGGGGGTCTCACAGATACGCAGTATTTT. As protein: CASSSTTGGLTDTQYF. The whole variable domain, filled in from reference TRBV11-2 and TRBJ2-3, reads EAGVAQSPRYKIIEKRQSVAFWCNPISGHATLYWYQQILGQGPKLLIQFQNNGVVDDSQLPKDRFSAERLKGVDSTLKIQPAKLEDSAVYLCASSSTTGGLTDTQYFGPGTRLTVL.

About this clonotype: The junction does not match germline at one end; this may be a read error. The chain combines TRBV27 with TRBJ2-7, with D unclear. The germline gives CDR1 MNHEY, CDR2 SMNVEV (reference sequence). The CDR3 runs to 11 residues. The CDR3 nucleotides read TGTGCCAGCAGCAGAGTGACCACCATAACTTTC. Its protein product is CASSRVTTITF.

This clonotype was detected only a few times. The J gene is TRBJ2-7, the V gene TRBV27; D perhaps matches TRBD2 (5 bases). This CDR3 is built from 14 residues. Germline V lookup: CDR1 MNHEY, CDR2 SMNVEV (reference sequence). The V end lost 6 bases, the J end lost 5 bases, and 17 bases lay between the germline ends. CDR3 amino acids: CASSLRVDGDEQYF. CDR3 sequence (DNA): TGTGCCAGCAGCTTGCGGGTGGACGGGGACGAGCAGTACTTC.

This chain uses TRBV9 with TRBJ1-2, with TRBD1 matching over 8 bases. Germline-derived CDR1 and CDR2 are SGDLS and YYNGEE. The CDR3 loop spans 16 amino acids. V was pared by 4 bases and J by 2 bases, with 10 bases of the junction left unmatched. CDR3 sequence reads: CASSPWTGTMNYGYTF. The DNA of the CDR3 is TGTGCCAGCAGCCCATGGACAGGGACGATGAACTATGGCTACACCTTC.